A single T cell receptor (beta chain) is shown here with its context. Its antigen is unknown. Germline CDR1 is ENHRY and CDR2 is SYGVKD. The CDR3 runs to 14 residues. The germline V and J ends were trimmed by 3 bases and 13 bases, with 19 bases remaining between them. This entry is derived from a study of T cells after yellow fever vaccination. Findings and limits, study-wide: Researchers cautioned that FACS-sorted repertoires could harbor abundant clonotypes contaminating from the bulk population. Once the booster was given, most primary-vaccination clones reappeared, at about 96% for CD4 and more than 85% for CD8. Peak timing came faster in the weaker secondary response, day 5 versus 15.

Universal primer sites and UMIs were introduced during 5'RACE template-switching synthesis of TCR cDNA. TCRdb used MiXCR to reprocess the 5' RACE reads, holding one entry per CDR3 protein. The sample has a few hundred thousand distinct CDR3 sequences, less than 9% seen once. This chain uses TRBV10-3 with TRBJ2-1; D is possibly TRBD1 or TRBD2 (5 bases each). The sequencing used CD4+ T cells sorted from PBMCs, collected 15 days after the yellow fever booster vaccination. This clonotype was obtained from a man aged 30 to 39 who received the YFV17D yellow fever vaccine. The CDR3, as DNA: TGTGCCATCAGTGAAGGAGTGTCGGGGCGGACTCAGTTCTTC. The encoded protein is CAISEGVSGRTQFF.